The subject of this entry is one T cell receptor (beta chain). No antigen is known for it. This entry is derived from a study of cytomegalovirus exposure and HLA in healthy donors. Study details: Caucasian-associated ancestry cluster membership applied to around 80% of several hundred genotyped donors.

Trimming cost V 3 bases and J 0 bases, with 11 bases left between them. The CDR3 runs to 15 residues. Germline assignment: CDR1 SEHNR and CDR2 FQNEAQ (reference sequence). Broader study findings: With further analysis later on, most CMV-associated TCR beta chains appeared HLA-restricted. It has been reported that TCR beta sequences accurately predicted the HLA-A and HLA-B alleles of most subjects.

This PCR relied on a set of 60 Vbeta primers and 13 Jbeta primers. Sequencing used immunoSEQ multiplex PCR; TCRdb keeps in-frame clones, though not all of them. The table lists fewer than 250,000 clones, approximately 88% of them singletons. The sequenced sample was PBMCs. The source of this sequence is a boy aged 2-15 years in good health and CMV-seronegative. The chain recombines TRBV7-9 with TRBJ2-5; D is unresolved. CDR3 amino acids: CASSLVDFYQETQYF. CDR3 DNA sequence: TGTGCCAGCAGCTTGGTCGACTTCTACCAAGAGACCCAGTACTTC.